The source of this T cell receptor beta chain is a study of shared clonotypes between healthy human individuals. Sequenced by immunoSEQ multiplex PCR; TCRdb stores in-frame clones only, minus some. The sample records roughly 2 million clones, nearly 97% being singletons. The CDR3 sequence is 16 residues long. In germline, CDR1 is SEHNR, CDR2 FQNEAQ (reference sequence). Trimming removed 1 base from V and 6 bases from J, with 19 bases in between. Sequenced material: naive CD4+ T cells sorted from blood. Regarding subset: CD45RA+ positively selected. The TCR sequence derives from a man aged 18 to 29 in good health. V is TRBV7-9 and J is TRBJ2-7, with D uncertain. The CDR3 region is CASSLGIISAPREQYF. CDR3 nucleotide sequence: TGTGCCAGCAGCTTAGGAATTATTTCGGCCCCCCGCGAGCAGTACTTC.